The 27 T cell receptor beta chains listed next were all sequenced from one sample in a study of cytomegalovirus exposure and HLA in healthy donors. PCR involved 60 Vbeta and 13 Jbeta primers. Repertoires were generated with immunoSEQ multiplex PCR, while TCRdb's copy carries only in-frame clones and drops some. The profile shows approximately 150,000 clones, 65% to 70% of them singletons. Sequencing was done on a sample of PBMCs. The receptors were gathered from a woman between 18 and 29 years old in good health and CMV-seropositive.

In its sample, this clone was seen a few times. The CDR3 region is CASSLDRGHNEQFF. The CDR3, as DNA: TGCGCCAGCAGCTTGGACAGGGGCCACAATGAGCAGTTCTTC. The chain employs TRBV5-1 and TRBJ2-1, with TRBD1 identical over 7 bases. Germline V gene data show CDR1 as SGHRS and CDR2 as YFSETQ. The CDR3 loop spans 14 amino acids. V lost 0 bases and J lost 5; bases outside the gene matches: 2.

This chain joins TRBV11-2 and TRBJ2-1; 7 nucleotides agree with TRBD2. Germline trimming cut 8 bases from V and 4 bases from J; bases unmatched to any gene: 5. Germline V lookup: CDR1 SGHAT, CDR2 FQNNGV. The CDR3 is made up of 13 amino acids. CDR3 protein: CASAGGWYNEQFF. CDR3 DNA sequence: TGTGCCAGCGCCGGGGGGTGGTACAATGAGCAGTTCTTC.

This sequence joins TRBV6-5 and TRBJ2-3; tentative D call: TRBD2 (6 bases). This CDR3 is 14 amino acids long. With 5 bases removed from V and 4 bases from J, the gap between germline ends came to 13 bases. Looked up from germline, CDR1 is MNHEY and CDR2 is SVGAGI. This CDR3 is CASSRRLGSDTQYF. CDR3 bases: TGTGCCAGCAGTCGAAGACTAGGGTCAGATACGCAGTATTTT.

The CDR3: CASSLNRGRITGELFF. The CDR3, as DNA: TGTGCCAGCAGCTTAAACCGCGGGAGAATCACCGGGGAGCTGTTTTTT. The genes are TRBV11-2 and TRBJ2-2; the match to TRBD2 covers 7 bases. This CDR3 comprises 16 residues. The ends lost 2 bases at V and 4 bases at J; junction bases unmatched: 7. Germline values: CDR1 SGHAT, CDR2 FQNNGV.

This chain connects TRBV7-2 to TRBJ2-5; 8 positions match TRBD1. This CDR3 contains 15 residues. The V and J ends lost 5 bases and 5 bases, in that order; junction bases with no gene match: 10. In germline, CDR1 is SGHTA, CDR2 FQGNSA. Here the CDR3 DNA reads TGTGCCAGCAGCCCGCGACAGGGGAAAGGGGAGACCCAGTACTTC. Residues: CASSPRQGKGETQYF.

The J gene is TRBJ1-1, the V gene TRBV2; 7 bases fit TRBD1. CDR1 SNHLY and CDR2 FYNNEI come from the germline V gene. The trim removed 10 bases at V and 0 bases at J, leaving 5 bases unmatched. The CDR3 loop spans 13 amino acids. CDR3 residues: CATAGTVNTEAFF. DNA of the CDR3: TGTGCCACCGCCGGGACAGTGAACACTGAAGCTTTCTTT.

In its sample, this clone was seen a few times. This chain connects TRBV30 to TRBJ2-1, with 8 bases aligning to TRBD1. Trimming removed 7 bases from V and 8 bases from J; junction bases left unmatched: 4. The CDR3 length is 11 residues. Germline loops: CDR1 GTSNPN, CDR2 SVGIG (reference sequence). The CDR3 DNA reads TGTGCCTCACAGGGGGTCCATGAGCAGTTCTTC. Residues: CASQGVHEQFF. The variable domain in full, with the rest retrieved from reference TRBV30 and TRBJ2-1, is SQTIHQWPATLVQPVGSPLSLECTVEGTSNPNLYWYRQAAGRGLQLLFYSVGIGQISSEVPQNLSASRPQDRQFILSSKKLLLSDSGFYLCASQGVHEQFFGPGTRLTVL.

This clone showed up just a few times. The V call is TRBV6-1, the J call TRBJ2-7; the match to TRBD1 covers 11 bases. V was clipped by 1 base and J by 5 bases; unmatched bases: 4. Germline V lookup: CDR1 MNHNS, CDR2 SASEGT. CDR3 length: 15 residues. CDR3 in amino acids: CASSEVGDRGNEQYF. DNA for the CDR3: TGTGCCAGCAGTGAAGTTGGGGACAGGGGGAACGAGCAGTACTTC.

The chain employs TRBV7-9 and TRBJ1-6, with TRBD1 matching over 8 bases. This CDR3 spans 14 amino acids. V shed 7 bases, J shed 9 bases, and the junction held 8 bases outside the gene matches. From germline, CDR1 is SEHNR and CDR2 FQNEAQ (reference sequence). In DNA, the CDR3 is TGTGCCAGCAACGACAGGGGTCGAATTTCACCCCTCCACTTT. It encodes CASNDRGRISPLHF.

V and J are TRBV18 and TRBJ2-7; 11 bases fit TRBD2. Losses at the gene ends were 1 base for V and 5 bases for J; bases not matched to a gene: 4. Germline V gives CDR1 KGHSH, CDR2 LQKENI. The CDR3 totals 15 residues. CDR3: CASSPQLAGADEQYF. CDR3 DNA: TGTGCCAGCTCACCACAACTAGCGGGAGCTGACGAGCAGTACTTC.

V is TRBV5-1 and J is TRBJ2-7; the D is unclear. The germline gives CDR1 SGHRS, CDR2 YFSETQ. Trimming stripped 1 base from V and 5 bases from J, with 7 bases between. The length of the CDR3 is 12 residues. The CDR3 sequence: CASSLTRDEQYF. The CDR3 nucleotides read TGCGCCAGCAGCTTGACCCGGGACGAGCAGTACTTC.

This clone was detected a few times. The V call is TRBV19, the J call TRBJ1-2, with 7 bases that match TRBD1. Germline CDR1 and CDR2: LNHDA and SQIVND (reference sequence). J was trimmed by 4 bases and V by 3 bases; bases with no gene match: 11. CDR3 length: 16 residues. CDR3 loop: CASSIVTGYVGYGYTF. The DNA of the CDR3 is TGTGCCAGTAGTATTGTGACAGGGTATGTCGGCTATGGCTACACCTTC.

This rearrangement joins TRBV9 to TRBJ2-3; D uncertain. The CDR3 has 15 residues. The V end was cut by 0 bases, the J end by 4 bases, with 12 bases between. Germline CDR1 and CDR2: SGDLS and YYNGEE. The CDR3 is CASSVDYPSADTQYF. CDR3 nucleotide sequence: TGTGCCAGCAGCGTAGATTATCCCTCTGCAGATACGCAGTATTTT.

The chain is built from TRBV19 and TRBJ1-5, with 7 bases matching TRBD1. J was trimmed by 0 bases and V by 6 bases; bases with no gene match: 5. Germline CDR1 and CDR2: LNHDA and SQIVND (reference sequence). CDR3 length: 15 amino acids. CDR3 in amino acids: CASRPGDSSNQPQHF. In DNA form, the CDR3 reads TGTGCCAGTAGACCGGGGGACAGTAGCAATCAGCCCCAGCATTTT.

This clone was detected a few times. The V call is TRBV5-4, the J call TRBJ2-1; D perhaps matches TRBD2 (6 bases). Trimming pared 10 bases from V and 8 bases from J, leaving 7 bases between. Germline values: CDR1 SGHNT, CDR2 YYREEE (reference sequence). The CDR3 runs 9 residues. The CDR3 nucleotides are TGTGCCGGGGAGGATGAGCAGTTCTTC. This encodes CAGEDEQFF.

The J gene is TRBJ2-5, the V gene TRBV30; a weak D match, TRBD1 (6 bases). V shed 3 bases and J shed 3 bases, with 8 bases lying between them. The CDR3 covers 12 residues. Germline CDR1 reads GTSNPN; CDR2 reads SVGIG (reference sequence). DNA of the CDR3: TGTGCCTGGAGGGGGGCCAAAGAGACCCAGTACTTC. Translating it yields CAWRGAKETQYF.

DNA for the CDR3: TGTGCCAGCAGTGTACTCGGGGTTGGGACCTACGAGCAGTACTTC. Protein sequence: CASSVLGVGTYEQYF. The V gene is TRBV2, the J gene TRBJ2-7, with D possibly being TRBD2 (5 bases). The CDR3 length is 15 residues. Germline CDR1 and CDR2: SNHLY and FYNNEI. V lost 4 bases to trimming and J lost 2 bases, with 15 bases between them.

The CDR3 DNA sequence: TGCGCCAGCAGGGGACAGGCGATTTACAATGAGCAGTTCTTC. Residues: CASRGQAIYNEQFF. The chain couples TRBV5-1 to TRBJ2-1; 8 bases line up with TRBD1. The CDR3 has 14 amino acids. V trimming: 5 bases; J trimming: 4 bases; junction bases outside the gene matches: 5. CDR1 is SGHRS and CDR2 is YFSETQ in the germline V gene.

The V gene is TRBV2, the J gene TRBJ1-5; D may be TRBD1 (5 bases). Germline CDR1 and CDR2: SNHLY and FYNNEI. The CDR3 runs to 14 residues. Trimming left V 2 bases short and J 5 bases short, with 10 bases between. CDR3 DNA: TGTGCCAGCAGTGAACGTGACAGCTATCAGCCCCAGCATTTT. Protein product: CASSERDSYQPQHF. Combining the CDR3 with reference TRBV2 and TRBJ1-5 gives the whole variable domain EPEVTQTPSHQVTQMGQEVILRCVPISNHLYFYWYRQILGQKVEFLVSFYNNEISEKSEIFDDQFSVERPDGSNFTLKIRSTKLEDSAMYFCASSERDSYQPQHFGDGTRLSIL.

A few counts support this clone. V gene TRBV4-2 combines with J gene TRBJ2-7; 9 bases map to TRBD1. V lost 3 bases, J lost 7 bases, and 4 bases stayed unmatched. CDR1 is LGHNA and CDR2 is YNFKEQ in the germline V gene. The CDR3 contains 13 residues. For the CDR3, the DNA is TGTGCCAGCAGCCAGGGACAGGGAGGAGAGCAGTACTTC. Its translation: CASSQGQGGEQYF.

The DNA of the CDR3 is TGTGCCAGCAGTGATCGGGGGTTTGCTCCGGGGTTCCAAGAGACCCAGTACTTC. Protein product: CASSDRGFAPGFQETQYF. The gene calls are TRBV27 and TRBJ2-5; weak D call: TRBD2 (6 bases). The CDR3 has 18 residues. The germline gives CDR1 MNHEY, CDR2 SMNVEV (reference sequence). Trimming cost V 5 bases and J 1 base, with 23 bases left between them.

J is TRBJ1-1 and V is TRBV27, with 8 positions matching TRBD1. Germline V lookup: CDR1 MNHEY, CDR2 SMNVEV (reference sequence). J gave up 3 bases and V 6 bases, and 15 bases lay outside the gene matches. This CDR3 comprises 17 residues. CDR3 DNA sequence: TGTGCCAGCAGGGATCGGCAGGGGGCGTTTGGGGACACTGAAGCTTTCTTT. Translated: CASRDRQGAFGDTEAFF.

This chain's CDR3 is CASSPLAGGGGDNEQFF. In DNA, the CDR3 is TGTGCCAGCAGTCCCCTAGCGGGAGGCGGGGGAGACAATGAGCAGTTCTTC. This chain joins TRBV27 and TRBJ2-1; 11 nucleotides agree with TRBD2. The CDR3 sequence is 17 residues long. The germline CDR1 and CDR2 sequences are MNHEY and SMNVEV (reference sequence). The ends lost 5 bases at V and 5 bases at J; junction bases unmatched: 11.

This clone has just a few counts. The chain joins TRBV18 to TRBJ2-5; the D gene is possibly TRBD2 (5 bases). This CDR3 spans 13 amino acids. Germline V gives CDR1 KGHSH, CDR2 LQKENI. Between the trimmed V and J ends, which lost 3 bases and 5 bases, there was a span of 10 bases. The CDR3 here is CASSPRGMETQYF. DNA of the CDR3: TGTGCCAGCTCACCGAGAGGGATGGAGACCCAGTACTTC.

This chain connects TRBV14 to TRBJ2-7; no clear D gene. Per germline, CDR1 SGHDN and CDR2 FVKESK. Trimming stripped 4 bases from V and 6 bases from J, with 19 bases between. The CDR3 totals 15 residues. The CDR3 nucleotides are TGTGCCAGCAGCCGGTTGCGGCTAGAAGGTGTCGAGCAGTACTTC. Translated: CASSRLRLEGVEQYF.

V gene TRBV7-8 combines with J gene TRBJ2-5; TRBD1 might be the D (6 bases). CDR3 size: 15 residues. Germline assignment: CDR1 SGHVS and CDR2 FQNEAQ. The V gene lost 4 bases and the J gene lost 2 bases, with 14 bases spanning the gap. CDR3 in DNA: TGTGCCAGCAGCTCCGCGGACAGCAAGCAAGAGACCCAGTACTTC. Translating it yields CASSSADSKQETQYF.

This rearrangement joins TRBV27 to TRBJ2-3, with D perhaps TRBD2 (5 bases). The CDR3 length is 13 residues. Germline V gene data show CDR1 as MNHEY and CDR2 as SMNVEV (reference sequence). Trimming cost V 6 bases and J 7 bases, with 14 bases left between them. The CDR3 sequence: CASSREGIYTQYF. CDR3 nucleotide sequence: TGTGCCAGCAGCCGCGAGGGTATCTATACGCAGTATTTT.